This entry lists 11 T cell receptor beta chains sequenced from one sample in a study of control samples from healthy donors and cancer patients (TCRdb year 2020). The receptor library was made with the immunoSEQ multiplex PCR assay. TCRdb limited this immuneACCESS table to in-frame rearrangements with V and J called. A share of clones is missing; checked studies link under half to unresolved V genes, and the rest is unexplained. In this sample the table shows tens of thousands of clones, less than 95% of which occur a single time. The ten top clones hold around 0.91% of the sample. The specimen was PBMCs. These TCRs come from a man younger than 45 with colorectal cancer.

CDR3 bases: TGTGCCAGCAGCTTAAGGGGTAGGGACCTTGCAACTAATGAAAAACTGTTTTTT. Residues: CASSLRGRDLATNEKLFF. The chain is built from TRBV11-3 and TRBJ1-4, with D possibly being TRBD1 (5 bases). Germline CDR1 and CDR2: SGHNT and YENEEA. The CDR3 runs to 18 residues. Deletions cut 2 bases from V and 0 bases from J, with 16 bases between.

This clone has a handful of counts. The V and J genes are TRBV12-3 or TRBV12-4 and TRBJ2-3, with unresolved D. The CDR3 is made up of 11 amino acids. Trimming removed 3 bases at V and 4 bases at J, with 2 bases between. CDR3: CASSLSDTQYF. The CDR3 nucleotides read TGTGCCAGCAGTTTGTCAGATACGCAGTATTTT.

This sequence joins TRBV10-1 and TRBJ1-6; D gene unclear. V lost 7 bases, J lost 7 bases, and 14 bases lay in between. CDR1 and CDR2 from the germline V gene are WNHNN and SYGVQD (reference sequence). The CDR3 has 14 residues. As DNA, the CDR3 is TGCGCCAGCACCCTGCAAGTGGGGAATTCACCCCTCCACTTT. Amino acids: CASTLQVGNSPLHF.

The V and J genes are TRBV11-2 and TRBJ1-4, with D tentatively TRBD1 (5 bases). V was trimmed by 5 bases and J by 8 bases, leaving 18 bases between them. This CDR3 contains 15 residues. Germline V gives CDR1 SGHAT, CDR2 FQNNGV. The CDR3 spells CASSPGRGVVEKLFF. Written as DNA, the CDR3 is TGTGCCAGCAGCCCGGGGAGGGGTGTCGTCGAAAAACTGTTTTTT. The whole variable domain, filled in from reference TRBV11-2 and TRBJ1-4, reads EAGVAQSPRYKIIEKRQSVAFWCNPISGHATLYWYQQILGQGPKLLIQFQNNGVVDDSQLPKDRFSAERLKGVDSTLKIQPAKLEDSAVYLCASSPGRGVVEKLFFGSGTQLSVL.

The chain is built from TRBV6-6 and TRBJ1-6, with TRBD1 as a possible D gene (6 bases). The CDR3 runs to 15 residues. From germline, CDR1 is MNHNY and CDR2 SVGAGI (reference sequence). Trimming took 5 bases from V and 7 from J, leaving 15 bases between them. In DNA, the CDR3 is TGTGCCAGCAGTCCGTCACGGGGGCTAAATTCACCCCTCCACTTT. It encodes CASSPSRGLNSPLHF.

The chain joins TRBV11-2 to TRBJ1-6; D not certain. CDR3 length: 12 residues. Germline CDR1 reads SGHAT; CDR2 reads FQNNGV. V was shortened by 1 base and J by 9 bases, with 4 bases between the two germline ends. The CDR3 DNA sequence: TGTGCCAGCAGCTTAGGGGTTTCACCCCTCCACTTT. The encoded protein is CASSLGVSPLHF.

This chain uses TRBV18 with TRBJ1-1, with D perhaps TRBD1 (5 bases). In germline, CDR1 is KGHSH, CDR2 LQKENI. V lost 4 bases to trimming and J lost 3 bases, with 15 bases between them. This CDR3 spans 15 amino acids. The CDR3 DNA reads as TGTGCCAGCTCACTCATTAGAGGGGAACACACTGAAGCTTTCTTT. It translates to CASSLIRGEHTEAFF.

CDR3 nucleotides: TGTGCCAGCAGTTACTCTAGGGGTCCGCCCGGGGAGCTGTTTTTT. This gives the protein CASSYSRGPPGELFF. The chain has TRBV6-2 or TRBV6-3 and TRBJ2-2; D is perhaps TRBD1 (5 bases). The V and J ends lost 0 bases and 6 bases respectively, with 11 bases between them. CDR3 length: 15 amino acids. CDR1 is MNHEY, CDR2 SVGEGT, per germline.

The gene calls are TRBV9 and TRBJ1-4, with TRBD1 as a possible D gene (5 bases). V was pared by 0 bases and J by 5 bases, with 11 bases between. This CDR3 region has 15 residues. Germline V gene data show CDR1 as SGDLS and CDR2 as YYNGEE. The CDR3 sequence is CASSVGGASNEKLFF. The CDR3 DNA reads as TGTGCCAGCAGCGTAGGTGGGGCTTCAAATGAAAAACTGTTTTTT. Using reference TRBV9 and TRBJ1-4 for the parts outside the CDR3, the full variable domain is DSGVTQTPKHLITATGQRVTLRCSPRSGDLSVYWYQQSLDQGLQFLIQYYNGEERAKGNILERFSAQQFPDLHSELNLSSLELGDSALYFCASSVGGASNEKLFFGSGTQLSVL.

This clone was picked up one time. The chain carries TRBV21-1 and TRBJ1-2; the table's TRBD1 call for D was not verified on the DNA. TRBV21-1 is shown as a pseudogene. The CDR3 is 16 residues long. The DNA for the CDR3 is TGTGCCAGCAGCAAAGGGGGATTAAGGGGGCAGGTTGGCTACACCTTC. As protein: CASSKGGLRGQVGYTF.

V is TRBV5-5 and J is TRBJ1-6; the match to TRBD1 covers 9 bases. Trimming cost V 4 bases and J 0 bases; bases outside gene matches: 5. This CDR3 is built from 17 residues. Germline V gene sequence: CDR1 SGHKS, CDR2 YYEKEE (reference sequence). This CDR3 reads CASSLGQGSSYNSPLHF. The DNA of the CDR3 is TGTGCCAGCAGCCTAGGACAGGGGAGCTCCTATAATTCACCCCTCCACTTT.